The 25 T cell receptor beta chains below come from one sample, sequenced in a study of Ad26.COV2.S vaccination and SARS-CoV-2 variants. The treatment denotes: around 19 received Ad26.COV2.S at low or high dose, single or two shots; five or six received placebo; per-sample allocation not given. Repertoires come from day 63 after the first vaccine or placebo injection. The data were produced by immunoSEQ multiplex PCR, yet TCRdb's version contains in-frame clones alone and is incomplete. Of approximately 400,000 clones in the sample, 83% were seen once. This material consisted of peripheral blood, taken in a trial of Ad26.COV2.S vaccine versus placebo. These receptor sequences come from a person aged 18-60 years who received the Ad26.COV2.S COVID-19 vaccine or a placebo.

The genes are TRBV25-1 and TRBJ2-2; weak D call: TRBD1 (5 bases). From germline, CDR1 is MGHDK and CDR2 SYGVNS. The V and J ends lost 7 bases and 2 bases respectively, with 17 bases between them. The length of the CDR3 is 16 residues. The CDR3 reads CASTADLGANTGELFF. CDR3 DNA: TGTGCCAGCACCGCGGACCTAGGGGCAAACACCGGGGAGCTGTTTTTT. Variable domain in full (rest from reference TRBV25-1 and TRBJ2-2): EADIYQTPRYLVIGTGKKITLECSQTMGHDKMYWYQQDPGMELHLIHYSYGVNSTEKGDLSSESTVSRIRTEHFPLTLESARPSHTSQYLCASTADLGANTGELFFGEGSRLTVL.

The chain has TRBV5-6 and TRBJ1-4; maybe TRBD1 (6 bases). V was cut by 4 bases and J by 2 bases, with 15 bases left in between. The germline V gene has CDR1 SGHDT and CDR2 YYEEEE. CDR3 length: 16 residues. The CDR3 loop reads CASSPRGGTTNEKLFF. The CDR3 bases are TGTGCCAGCAGCCCGAGGGGGGGCACCACTAATGAAAAACTGTTTTTT.

The rearrangement links TRBV15 to TRBJ1-6; a possible D gene is TRBD1 (6 bases). The germline V gene has CDR1 LNHNV and CDR2 YYDKDF (reference sequence). V shed 5 bases and J shed 5 bases, with 13 bases lying between them. The CDR3 consists of 15 residues. CDR3 coding DNA: TGTGCCACCAGCGCACAGGGAGGTCATAATTCACCCCTCCACTTT. Translated, it gives CATSAQGGHNSPLHF.

This sequence joins TRBV2 and TRBJ1-5; TRBD1 matches 8 bases. The CDR3 has 15 residues. V shed 7 bases and J 7 bases; nucleotides not matched to a gene: 12. CDR1 SNHLY and CDR2 FYNNEI come from the germline V gene. CDR3 sequence: CASTQGQGDAQPQHF. The CDR3, as DNA: TGTGCCAGCACCCAAGGACAGGGTGACGCACAGCCCCAGCATTTT.

A single count supports this clone. V is TRBV7-9 and J is TRBJ1-5; TRBD1 is a possible D gene (5 bases). This CDR3 spans 15 amino acids. The germline CDR1 and CDR2 sequences are SEHNR and FQNEAQ (reference sequence). Trimming took 5 bases from V and 1 from J, leaving 12 bases between them. CDR3 DNA: TGTGCCAGCAGCCAATCGGGGGGGAGCAATCAGCCCCAGCATTTT. It is translated as CASSQSGGSNQPQHF. Using reference TRBV7-9 and TRBJ1-5 for the parts outside the CDR3, the full variable domain is DTGVSQNPRHKITKRGQNVTFRCDPISEHNRLYWYRQTLGQGPEFLTYFQNEAQLEKSRLLSDRFSAERPKGSFSTLEIQRTEQGDSAMYLCASSQSGGSNQPQHFGDGTRLSIL.

The rearrangement links TRBV9 to TRBJ2-7; possibly TRBD2 for D (6 bases). The CDR3 contains 14 residues. With 0 bases removed from V and 3 bases from J, the gap between germline ends came to 10 bases. Germline lookup yields CDR1 SGDLS and CDR2 YYNGEE. Here the CDR3 DNA reads TGTGCCAGCAGCGTAGGGCGGGAACACTACGAGCAGTACTTC. Translated, it gives CASSVGREHYEQYF. The variable domain in full, completed from reference TRBV9 and TRBJ2-7, reads DSGVTQTPKHLITATGQRVTLRCSPRSGDLSVYWYQQSLDQGLQFLIQYYNGEERAKGNILERFSAQQFPDLHSELNLSSLELGDSALYFCASSVGREHYEQYFGPGTRLTVT.

The V and J genes are TRBV2 and TRBJ2-3; D is possibly TRBD2 (5 bases). The ends were cut back, 7 bases at V and 0 bases at J, with 8 bases in the middle. CDR3 length: 13 residues. Germline V gives CDR1 SNHLY, CDR2 FYNNEI. The chain's CDR3 is CASTEGSTDTQYF. In DNA, the CDR3 is TGTGCCAGCACCGAGGGTAGCACAGATACGCAGTATTTT.

The rearrangement links TRBV7-2 to TRBJ2-7; a possible D gene is TRBD2 (6 bases). V dropped 3 bases and J dropped 4 bases, with 13 bases sitting between them. Germline V gene sequence: CDR1 SGHTA, CDR2 FQGNSA. The CDR3 spans 14 residues. CDR3 coding DNA: TGTGCCAGCAGCTTGATAGCGGTTTGGTACGAGCAGTACTTC. It encodes CASSLIAVWYEQYF.

This sequence joins TRBV14 and TRBJ2-3, with 7 positions matching TRBD2. CDR3 size: 17 residues. J was trimmed by 0 bases and V by 0 bases; bases with no gene match: 6. CDR1 and CDR2 from the germline V gene are SGHDN and FVKESK. CDR3 protein: CASSQEVVSGSTDTQYF. The CDR3 DNA follows: TGTGCCAGCAGCCAAGAAGTGGTTAGCGGGAGCACAGATACGCAGTATTTT. The variable domain in full, completed from reference TRBV14 and TRBJ2-3, reads EAGVTQFPSHSVIEKGQTVTLRCDPISGHDNLYWYRRVMGKEIKFLLHFVKESKQDESGMPNNRFLAERTGGTYSTLKVQPAELEDSGVYFCASSQEVVSGSTDTQYFGPGTRLTVL.

CDR3 DNA: TGTGCCAGCAGTTTAGCGGGGGCGGGGGATACGCAGTATTTT. Residues: CASSLAGAGDTQYF. This sequence joins TRBV2 and TRBJ2-3; 9 bases agree with TRBD2. The length of the CDR3 is 14 residues. Germline CDR1 and CDR2: SNHLY and FYNNEI. V trimming: 5 bases; J trimming: 6 bases; junction bases outside the gene matches: 6.

V gene TRBV6-4 combines with J gene TRBJ2-2; 7 bases agree with TRBD1. In germline, CDR1 is MRHNA, CDR2 SNTAGT. Losses at the gene ends were 8 bases for V and 4 bases for J; bases not matched to a gene: 7. The length of the CDR3 is 14 residues. The CDR3 DNA reads as TGTGCCAGCCTGATGGGACAGATCACCGGGGAGCTGTTTTTT. It is translated as CASLMGQITGELFF.

The rearrangement joins TRBV7-2 to TRBJ1-5; 8 positions agree with TRBD1. After removal of 5 bases from V and 3 bases from J, the junction contained 6 bases not matched to a gene. CDR1 and CDR2 from the germline V gene are SGHTA and FQGNSA. The CDR3 runs 15 residues. The CDR3 bases are TGTGCCAGCAGCCCAGGGACAGGAACCAATCAGCCCCAGCATTTT. Its protein is CASSPGTGTNQPQHF. Full variable domain (remainder filled in from reference TRBV7-2 and TRBJ1-5): GAGVSQSPSNKVTEKGKDVELRCDPISGHTALYWYRQSLGQGLEFLIYFQGNSAPDKSGLPSDRFSAERTGGSVSTLTIQRTQQEDSAVYLCASSPGTGTNQPQHFGDGTRLSIL.

The rearrangement uses TRBV25-1 and TRBJ2-3; D ambiguous. The CDR3 consists of 15 residues. Trimming shortened V by 4 bases and J by 7 bases, and 18 bases separated the two germline ends. Per the germline V gene, CDR1 is MGHDK and CDR2 is SYGVNS. The CDR3 DNA follows: TGTGCCAGCAGTGGCCGACACGTACCGAGGAATACGCAGTATTTT. It specifies CASSGRHVPRNTQYF.

V gene TRBV11-3 combines with J gene TRBJ1-5, with D possibly being TRBD1 (5 bases). Between the trimmed V and J ends, which lost 3 bases and 6 bases, there was a span of 15 bases. This CDR3 comprises 15 residues. CDR1 and CDR2 (germline): SGHNT, YENEEA. The CDR3 bases are TGTGCCAGCAGCTTTCGACAGATTGTAAGTCAGCCCCAGCATTTT. Protein sequence: CASSFRQIVSQPQHF.

This clone was counted a single time. The gene calls are TRBV29-1 and TRBJ2-7; possibly TRBD2 for D (7 bases). The CDR3 extends over 15 amino acids. Trimming cost V 1 base and J 1 base, with 14 bases left between them. From germline, CDR1 is SQVTM and CDR2 ANQGSEA. The CDR3 protein is CSVEGDRGGSYEQYF. CDR3 coding DNA: TGCAGCGTTGAAGGAGATAGGGGGGGGTCCTACGAGCAGTACTTC.

The V call is TRBV27, the J call TRBJ2-7; the match to TRBD2 covers 10 bases. Germline CDR1 is MNHEY and CDR2 is SMNVEV (reference sequence). V shed 8 bases and J 3 bases; nucleotides not matched to a gene: 10. The CDR3 is 15 amino acids. For the CDR3, the DNA is TGTGCCAGCCGACCCCTAGCGGGGGCCCACTACGAGCAGTACTTC. This gives the protein CASRPLAGAHYEQYF.

The genes are TRBV10-2 and TRBJ1-5; no definite D call. This CDR3 region has 13 residues. Trimming shortened V by 5 bases and J by 0 bases, and 5 bases separated the two germline ends. The V gene's germline CDR1 is WSHSY and CDR2 SAAADI. The CDR3 protein is CASSRGSNQPQHF. CDR3 sequence (DNA): TGCGCCAGCAGTAGAGGTAGCAATCAGCCCCAGCATTTT.

This rearrangement joins TRBV6-2 or TRBV6-3 to TRBJ1-2; D gene unclear. V gave up 5 bases and J gave up 5 bases, with 9 bases separating them. The CDR3 has 12 residues. In germline, CDR1 is MNHEY, CDR2 SVGEGT. The CDR3 DNA follows: TGTGCCAGCAGTAAACAGAAGTATGGCTACACCTTC. Protein sequence: CASSKQKYGYTF.

This clone is a singleton in its sample. The chain carries TRBV6-4 and TRBJ1-6; D call uncertain. Germline lookup yields CDR1 MRHNA and CDR2 SNTAGT. This CDR3 comprises 12 residues. V shed 4 bases and J shed 11 bases, with 9 bases lying between them. In DNA, the CDR3 is TGTGCCAGCAGTGGGACCGAGACACCCCTCCACTTT. The encoded protein is CASSGTETPLHF.

This rearrangement joins TRBV3-1 (or the pseudogene TRBV3-2) to TRBJ2-2; D is unresolved. The V gene lost 4 bases and the J gene lost 6 bases, with 3 bases spanning the gap. The CDR3 loop spans 11 amino acids. In germline, CDR1 is LGHDT, CDR2 YNNKEL (reference sequence). CDR3 bases: TGTGCCAGCAGCCTCGCCGGGGAGCTGTTTTTT. Residues: CASSLAGELFF.

This clone was observed a few times. This rearrangement joins TRBV6-2 or TRBV6-3 to TRBJ2-2; the D call may be TRBD1 or TRBD2 (5 bases each). Trimming shortened V by 6 bases and J by 1 base, and 15 bases separated the two germline ends. The CDR3 is 16 amino acids. Looked up from germline, CDR1 is MNHEY and CDR2 is SVGEGT. CDR3 protein: CASSQPGRRNTGELFF. CDR3 bases: TGTGCCAGCAGCCAACCGGGACGGAGGAACACCGGGGAGCTGTTTTTT.

The chain recombines TRBV30 with TRBJ2-7; D is undetermined. This CDR3 has 14 residues. Trimming took 4 bases from V and 1 from J, leaving 14 bases between them. The germline V gene encodes CDR1 GTSNPN and CDR2 SVGIG (reference sequence). For the CDR3, the DNA is TGTGCCTGGAAGGCTTCTGATGTTTCCTACGAGCAGTACTTC. Amino acid sequence: CAWKASDVSYEQYF.

The rearrangement links TRBV9 to TRBJ2-2, with 14 nucleotides matching TRBD2. This CDR3 is 16 amino acids long. Germline trimming cut 4 bases from V and 6 bases from J; bases unmatched to any gene: 5. Germline CDR1 and CDR2: SGDLS and YYNGEE. The CDR3 bases are TGTGCCAGCAGCCCCGGGACTAGCGGGAGATCCGGGGAGCTGTTTTTT. Its translation: CASSPGTSGRSGELFF. Looking up the rest from reference TRBV9 and TRBJ2-2 gives the full variable domain: DSGVTQTPKHLITATGQRVTLRCSPRSGDLSVYWYQQSLDQGLQFLIQYYNGEERAKGNILERFSAQQFPDLHSELNLSSLELGDSALYFCASSPGTSGRSGELFFGEGSRLTVL.

This chain joins TRBV2 and TRBJ1-5; 7 bases fit TRBD1. CDR1 and CDR2 from the germline V gene are SNHLY and FYNNEI. This CDR3 is built from 15 residues. V shed 8 bases, J shed 0 bases, and the junction held 7 bases outside the gene matches. DNA of the CDR3: TGTGCCAGCCTTCTGGACAGGTATAGCAATCAGCCCCAGCATTTT. Translating it yields CASLLDRYSNQPQHF.

The CDR3 DNA reads TGCGCCAGCAGCTTACAGGGTCCGGAGGAGACCCAGTACTTC. This sequence encodes CASSLQGPEETQYF. The chain recombines TRBV5-1 with TRBJ2-5; D might be TRBD1 (6 bases). CDR3 length equals 14 residues. Trimming pared 2 bases from V and 5 bases from J, leaving 13 bases between. In germline, CDR1 is SGHRS, CDR2 YFSETQ.